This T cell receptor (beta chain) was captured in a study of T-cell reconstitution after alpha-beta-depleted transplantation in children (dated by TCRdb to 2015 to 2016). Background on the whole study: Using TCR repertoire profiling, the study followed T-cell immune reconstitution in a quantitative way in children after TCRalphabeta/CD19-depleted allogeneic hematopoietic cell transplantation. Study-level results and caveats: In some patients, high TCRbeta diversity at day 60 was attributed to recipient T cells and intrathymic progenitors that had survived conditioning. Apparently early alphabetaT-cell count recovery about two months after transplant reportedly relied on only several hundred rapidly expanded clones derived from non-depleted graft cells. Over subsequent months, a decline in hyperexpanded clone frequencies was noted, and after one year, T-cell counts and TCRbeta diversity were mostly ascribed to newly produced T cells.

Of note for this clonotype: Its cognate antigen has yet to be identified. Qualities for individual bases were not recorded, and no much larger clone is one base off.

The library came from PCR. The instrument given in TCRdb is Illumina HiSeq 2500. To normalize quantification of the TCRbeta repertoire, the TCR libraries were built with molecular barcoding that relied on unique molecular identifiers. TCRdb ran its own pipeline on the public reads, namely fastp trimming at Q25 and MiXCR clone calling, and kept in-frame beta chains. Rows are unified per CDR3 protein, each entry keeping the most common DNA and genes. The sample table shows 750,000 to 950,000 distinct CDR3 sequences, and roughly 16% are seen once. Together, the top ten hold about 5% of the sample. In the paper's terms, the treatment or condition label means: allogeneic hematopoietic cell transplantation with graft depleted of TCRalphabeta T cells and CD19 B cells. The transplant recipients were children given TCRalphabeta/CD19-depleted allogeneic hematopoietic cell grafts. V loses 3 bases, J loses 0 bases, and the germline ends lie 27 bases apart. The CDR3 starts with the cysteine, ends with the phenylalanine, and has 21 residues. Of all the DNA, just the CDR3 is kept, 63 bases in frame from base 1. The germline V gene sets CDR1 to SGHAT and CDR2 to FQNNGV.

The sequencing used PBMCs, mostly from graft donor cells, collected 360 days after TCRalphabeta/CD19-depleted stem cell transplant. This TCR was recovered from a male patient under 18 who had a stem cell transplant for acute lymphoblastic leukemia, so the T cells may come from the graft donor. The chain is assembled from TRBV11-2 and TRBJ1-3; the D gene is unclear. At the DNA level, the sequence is TGTGCCAGCAGCTTCTGGCCGAACTTTCGACATTCCAGCCCCTCTGGAAACACCATATATTTT. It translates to CASSFWPNFRHSSPSGNTIYF.